This TCR beta chain was obtained from a study of long-term antiretroviral therapy in people with HIV. Notes on the study in general: Repertoires looked antigen-experienced, with only a slight naive shift after ART. In samples taken after ART, diversity increased but remained below transplant donor control levels.

Notes on this clone: The antigen is undetermined.

This was the immunoSEQ v3.0 assay at survey level. Sequencing was intended to reach roughly 40,000-50,000 T-cell genomes per sample. Sequenced by immunoSEQ multiplex PCR; TCRdb stores in-frame clones only, minus some. The sample has around 20,000 clones, 81% seen once. Germline CDR1 and CDR2: MNHEY and SVGAGI. V lost 0 bases and J 2 bases, leaving 13 bases between the germline ends. The CDR3 runs 16 residues. The TCR comes from a man aged 40-49 years with HIV. The chain has TRBV6-5 and TRBJ1-2; perhaps TRBD1 as D (5 bases). The specimen was unsorted PBMCs, collected 0.1 years before starting antiretroviral therapy. This CDR3 reads CASSYSSGPGNYGYTF. The DNA of the CDR3 is TGTGCCAGCAGTTACTCATCGGGGCCGGGGAACTATGGCTACACCTTC.